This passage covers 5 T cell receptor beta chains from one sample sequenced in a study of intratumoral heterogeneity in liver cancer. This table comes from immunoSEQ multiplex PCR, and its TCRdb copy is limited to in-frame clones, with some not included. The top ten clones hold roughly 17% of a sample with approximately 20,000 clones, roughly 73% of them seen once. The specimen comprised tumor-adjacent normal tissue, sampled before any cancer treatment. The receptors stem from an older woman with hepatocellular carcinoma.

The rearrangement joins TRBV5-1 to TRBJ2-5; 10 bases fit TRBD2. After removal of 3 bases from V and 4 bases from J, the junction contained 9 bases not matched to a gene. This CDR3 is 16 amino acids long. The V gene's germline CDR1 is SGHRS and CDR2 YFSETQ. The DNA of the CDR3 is TGCGCCAGCAGCTCCGGAGGAGCGGGAGGGCGAGAGACCCAGTACTTC. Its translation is CASSSGGAGGRETQYF.

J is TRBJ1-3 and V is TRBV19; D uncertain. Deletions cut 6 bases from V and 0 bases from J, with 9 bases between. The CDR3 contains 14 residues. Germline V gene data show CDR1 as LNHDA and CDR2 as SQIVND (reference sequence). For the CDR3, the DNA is TGTGCCAGTAGGACGAGCCGCTCTGGAAACACCATATATTTT. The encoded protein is CASRTSRSGNTIYF.

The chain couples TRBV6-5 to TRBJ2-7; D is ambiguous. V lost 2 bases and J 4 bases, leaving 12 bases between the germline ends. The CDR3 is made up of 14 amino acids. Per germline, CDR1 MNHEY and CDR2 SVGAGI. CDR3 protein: CASSYHGRKYEQYF. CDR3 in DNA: TGTGCCAGCAGTTACCATGGCAGGAAGTACGAGCAGTACTTC.

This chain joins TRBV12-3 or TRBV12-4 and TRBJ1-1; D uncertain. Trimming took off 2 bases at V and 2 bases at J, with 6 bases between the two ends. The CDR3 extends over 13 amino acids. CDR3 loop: CASSLNGNTEAFF. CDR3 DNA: TGTGCCAGCAGTTTAAACGGAAACACTGAAGCTTTCTTT.

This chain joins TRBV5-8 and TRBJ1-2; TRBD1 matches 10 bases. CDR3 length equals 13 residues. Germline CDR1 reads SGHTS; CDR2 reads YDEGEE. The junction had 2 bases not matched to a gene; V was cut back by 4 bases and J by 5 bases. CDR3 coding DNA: TGTGCCAGCAGCAGGACAGGGGGTTATGGCTACACCTTC. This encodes CASSRTGGYGYTF. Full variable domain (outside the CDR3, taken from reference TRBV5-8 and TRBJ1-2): EAGVTQSPTHLIKTRGQQATLRCSPISGHTSVYWYQQALGLGLQFLLWYDEGEERNRGNFPPRFSGRQFPNYSSELNVNALELEDSALYLCASSRTGGYGYTFGSGTRLTVV.